The T cell receptor beta chain described here comes from a study of cytomegalovirus exposure and HLA in healthy donors. General study results and limits: Some TCR beta chains (approximately 180 of them) were listed as cytomegalovirus-associated. Subsequent analysis showed first-cohort TCR clusters tending to co-occur in about 110 validation repertoires.

Turning to this clone: The antigen remains unidentified.

Germline-derived CDR1 and CDR2 are MNHEY and SVGAGI. V lost 4 bases and J lost 0, with 10 bases in between. The CDR3 length is 15 residues. Some clones are missing from TCRdb's copy, which holds only in-frame ones; the method was immunoSEQ multiplex PCR. The table includes 100,000 or so clones, about 88% detected once. The sequenced sample consisted of PBMCs. The chain links TRBV6-5 to TRBJ1-3; possibly TRBD1 for D (5 bases). The receptor's source is a woman younger than 35 in good health and CMV-seropositive. CDR3 in amino acids: CASSSPTGSGNTIYF. In DNA form, the CDR3 reads TGTGCCAGCAGTTCGCCCACAGGCTCTGGAAACACCATATATTTT.